The rows below give T cell receptor beta chains drawn from one sample of a study of blood T cell repertoires in COVID-19. TCRdb's table, derived via immunoSEQ multiplex PCR, lists solely in-frame clones and lacks some. The sample has roughly 150,000 clones, 70% to 90% seen once. Material: peripheral blood. Receptors were obtained from a woman aged 80 or older with COVID-19, enrolled during active disease. The CDR3 runs from the conserved cysteine through the conserved F or W. The D gene is left open where the match is weak. Part of the rows lack a size; the others show once, few, many or a class for expanded clones.

V	J	D	size	length	DNA	CDR3
TRBV5-1	TRBJ2-3	-	-	14	TGCGCCAGCAACCCTGGCGGCGGCACAGATACGCAGTATTTT	CASNPGGGTDTQYF
TRBV2	TRBJ1-2	TRBD1	-	14	TGTGCCAGCGTTTTGACAGGGGGCCCATATGGCTACACCTTC	CASVLTGGPYGYTF
TRBV4-1	TRBJ1-6	TRBD1	few	16	TGCGCCAGCAGCCAGGCGGGGACAGCCTATAATTCACCCCTCCACTTT	CASSQAGTAYNSPLHF
TRBV12-5	TRBJ1-5	-	-	14	TGTGCTAGTGGTTTGTGGGGAGGTAATCAGCCCCAGCATTTT	CASGLWGGNQPQHF
TRBV18	TRBJ2-3	TRBD2	-	15	TGTGCCAGCTCACCCCTTAGCGGGAGTGGAGATACGCAGTATTTT	CASSPLSGSGDTQYF
TRBV6-2/TRBV6-3	TRBJ2-4	-	-	14	TGTGCCAGCAGTTACTTCGGCAGGGTAAACATTCAGTACTTC	CASSYFGRVNIQYF
TRBV24-1	TRBJ1-6	-	few	16	TGTGCCACCAGTGGGGGCCCAGGTTCCTATAATTCACCCCTCCACTTT	CATSGGPGSYNSPLHF
TRBV9	TRBJ2-1	TRBD1	-	16	TGTGCCAGCAGCACTGGACAGGGCACAGCCTACAATGAGCAGTTCTTC	CASSTGQGTAYNEQFF
TRBV18	TRBJ1-1	TRBD1	-	16	TGTGCCAGCTCAGCCTATCCCGGGACAGGGGGCATTGAAGCTTTCTTT	CASSAYPGTGGIEAFF
TRBV7-3	TRBJ2-7	-	-	13	TGTGCCAGCAGCCCGGCAGGGAACTACGAGCAGTACTTC	CASSPAGNYEQYF
TRBV10-3	TRBJ1-2	-	-	14	TGTGCCATCAATGAACCGACAGACAACTATGGCTACACCTTC	CAINEPTDNYGYTF
TRBV10-1	TRBJ2-7	-	few	14	TGCGCCAGCATAGCGAAAGAGGCCACCTACGAGCAGTACTTC	CASIAKEATYEQYF
TRBV18	TRBJ2-3	TRBD2	-	17	TGTGCCAGCTCACCTCTCGGGACTAGCGGGAGCGTAAATACGCAGTATTTT	CASSPLGTSGSVNTQYF
TRBV28	TRBJ1-2	-	few	14	TGTGCCAGCACCCAAGCGAGTGATGTCTATGGCTACACCTTC	CASTQASDVYGYTF
TRBV5-4	TRBJ2-4	-	-	15	TGTGCCAGCAGCTTTCCGGGGTTAGCCAAAAACATTCAGTACTTC	CASSFPGLAKNIQYF
TRBV27	TRBJ1-1	TRBD1	-	18	TGTGCCAGCAGTTTATCGCAGCTAGTCAGGGGGCAGTACACTGAAGCTTTCTTT	CASSLSQLVRGQYTEAFF
TRBV7-9	TRBJ1-2	TRBD1	few	16	TGTGCCAGCAGCTACCCTGGGACAGGTTCTAACTATGGCTACACCTTC	CASSYPGTGSNYGYTF
TRBV27	TRBJ2-7	-	-	14	TGTGCCAGCAGTTACGGGGGTGCTATCTACGAGCAGTACTTC	CASSYGGAIYEQYF
TRBV6-5	TRBJ2-3	TRBD2	-	14	TGTGCCAGCAAGAGCGGGAGAGGGGCAGATACGCAGTATTTT	CASKSGRGADTQYF